This T cell receptor (beta chain) originates from a study of blood T cells in healthy people across ages. A second PCR of about 7 to 12 cycles used a sample-barcoded 5' primer and a J-beta primer mix. The template-switch adaptor, which had 12 random nucleotides, put a tag on each cDNA molecule. TCRdb re-analysed the 5' RACE reads in MiXCR, keeping a single row per CDR3 protein. In the table there are about 580,000 distinct CDR3 sequences, roughly 48% of which are singletons. The V end lost 2 bases, the J end lost 5 bases, and 15 bases lay between the germline ends. This CDR3 spans 15 amino acids. Germline V gene sequence: CDR1 MNHNY, CDR2 SVGAGI (reference sequence). Donors were healthy Caucasian individuals from Russia aged roughly 6 to 95. Researchers report isolating at least 7 million PBMCs per sample. This clonotype was counted at least ten times. The antigen is not known. General study results and limits: Relative to aged donors, long-lived donors carried more naive CD4+ cells and displayed higher diversity.

This clonotype was sampled from a man older than 75 in good health. Source material: blood. V usage is TRBV6-6 and J usage is TRBJ1-2; a weak D match, TRBD1 (5 bases). This chain's CDR3 is CASSYETDSIYGYTF. The CDR3 DNA reads TGTGCCAGCAGTTACGAGACAGATTCTATATATGGCTACACCTTC.